Listed here is a single T cell receptor beta chain. CDR1 and CDR2 (germline): SGHRS, YFSETQ. Trimming shortened V by 1 base and J by 4 bases, and 9 bases separated the two germline ends. This CDR3 has 14 amino acids. In the authors' methods: Reference gene primers were amplified, and this amplification served to estimate nucleated cell counts. Measured with immunoSEQ multiplex PCR; TCRdb has only the in-frame clones, and not every one. V and J calls and clone size come straight from that table; D and trimming were deduced from the DNA. The sample records more than 110,000 clones, more than 80% being singletons. The data stem from a study of blood T cell repertoires in COVID-19. Study background: Material from acute and convalescent COVID-19 was sourced from the United States, Italy and Spain. Sources were T cells, B-cell-depleted T cells, or PBMCs; the material itself was cDNA or gDNA.

The genes are TRBV5-1 and TRBJ1-3; maybe TRBD1 (6 bases). Sequenced input: peripheral blood. This sequence was found in a woman aged 80 or over with acute or convalescent COVID-19. DNA for the CDR3: TGCGCCAGCAGCTTGACAGGGCGGGGAAACACCATATATTTT. As protein: CASSLTGRGNTIYF.